The rows below give T cell receptor beta chains drawn from one sample of a study of OX40 agonist ivuxolimab in advanced cancers. Data came from immunoSEQ multiplex PCR; TCRdb stores just in-frame clones and leaves some out. This sample yields about 49,000 clones, of which around 86% are seen a single time; approximately 6.5% belongs to the top ten. The input for sequencing was CD4+ or CD8+ T cells sorted from blood, taken in a trial of the OX40 agonist ivuxolimab. These receptors all come from an adult with an advanced solid tumor such as melanoma, head and neck, liver or kidney cancer. Both conserved end residues are part of each CDR3.

J gene | V gene | CDR3 length | CDR3 protein
TRBJ2-1 | TRBV27 | 13 | CASSLLYGGEQFF
TRBJ2-3 | TRBV27 | 15 | CASSLGERSTDTQYF
TRBJ1-1 | TRBV28 | 14 | CASSFHLMDTEAFF
TRBJ1-1 | TRBV28 | 14 | CASSFSMTGREAFF
TRBJ2-7 | TRBV5-4 | 13 | CASSIRDSYEQYF
TRBJ2-7 | TRBV4-3 | 14 | CASSQAPAGYEQYF
TRBJ2-7 | TRBV5-1 | 13 | CASSSGTSYEQYF
TRBJ2-1 | TRBV27 | 14 | CASSFLSANNEQFF
TRBJ1-5 | TRBV27 | 15 | CASSSLPKGYQPQHF
TRBJ2-7 | TRBV27 | 13 | CASSFAQGYEQYF
TRBJ1-1 | TRBV19 | 16 | CASSILGRDLSTEAFF
TRBJ1-2 | TRBV27 | 18 | CASSLSGQGGVRNYGYTF
TRBJ1-1 | TRBV6-1 | 15 | CASRPEAGMNTEAFF
TRBJ2-1 | TRBV19 | 15 | CASSITESSYNEQFF
TRBJ1-1 | TRBV19 | 13 | CASSIGVGTEAFF
TRBJ1-1 | TRBV11-3 | 13 | CACAMNVNTEAFF
TRBJ1-1 | TRBV16 | 15 | CASSQWASLNTEAFF
TRBJ2-5 | TRBV6-5 | 14 | CASSPLANQETQYF
TRBJ1-6 | TRBV28 | 15 | CASRGESGISSPLHF
TRBJ1-1 | TRBV25-1 | 16 | CASSNTPREAQDFAFF
TRBJ1-2 | TRBV28 | 13 | CASKDRYDYGYTF
TRBJ2-5 | TRBV4-1 | 15 | CASSQDPGYQETQYF
TRBJ2-6 | TRBV5-6 | 14 | CASSGLSGANVLTF
TRBJ1-1 | TRBV5-5 | 14 | CASSGTGGGTEAFF
TRBJ2-3 | TRBV5-4 | 17 | CASSERLAGISTDTQYF
TRBJ2-1 | TRBV7-9 | 13 | CASSLGAPDEQFF
TRBJ2-1 | TRBV29-1 | 15 | CSVDRGTSGYNEQFF
TRBJ1-1 | TRBV28 | 13 | CASSSVSNTEAFF
TRBJ1-1 | TRBV5-1 | 12 | CASKETNTEAFF
TRBJ2-7 | TRBV6-5 | 15 | CASIFEGGFSYEQYF
TRBJ1-2 | TRBV30 | 15 | CAWSEVPGDYYGYTF
TRBJ1-4 | TRBV4-3 | 15 | CASSQGAGTNEKLFF
TRBJ1-5 | TRBV2 | 14 | CASSDGRGNQPQHF
TRBJ2-1 | TRBV6-1 | 15 | CASSSLAVSYNEQFF
TRBJ2-5 | TRBV4-1 | 15 | CASSQVMVSQETQYF
TRBJ2-3 | TRBV4-2 | 12 | CASSQAADTQYF
TRBJ2-7 | TRBV19 | 13 | CASTGTGRYEQYF
TRBJ2-2 | TRBV9 | 19 | CASSVGSSGRPRNTGELFF
TRBJ2-3 | TRBV29-1 | 14 | CSVDNFDPTDTQYF
TRBJ2-7 | TRBV29-1 | 14 | CSVTGQGISYEQYF
TRBJ1-1 | TRBV4-3 | 15 | CASSPANRVSTEAFF
TRBJ1-3 | TRBV7-9 | 14 | CASSLQDPGDTIYF
TRBJ1-5 | TRBV28 | 16 | CASSLYYGGGNQPQHF
TRBJ2-1 | TRBV5-1 | 14 | CASSLVDGYNEQFF
TRBJ1-1 | TRBV5-4 | 15 | CATSLIRLMNTEAFF
TRBJ1-4 | TRBV10-2 | 14 | CASSPDSYDEKLFF
TRBJ2-7 | TRBV7-2 | 13 | CASSLPAVYEQYF
TRBJ2-1 | TRBV11-3 | 15 | CASSLVRGAQGEQFF
TRBJ1-1 | TRBV4-1 | 13 | CASSQGTNTEAFF
TRBJ2-1 | TRBV7-9 | 14 | CASSQSSSYNEQFF
TRBJ2-1 | TRBV4-1 | 13 | CASSPTGANEQFF
TRBJ1-1 | TRBV7-9 | 14 | CASSLAAGGTEAFF
TRBJ2-5 | TRBV5-1 | 15 | CASSNGDRLQETQYF
TRBJ2-2 | TRBV7-9 | 14 | CASSPPGVIGELFF
TRBJ2-2 | TRBV18 | 16 | CASSPRQGSGTGELFF
TRBJ2-3 | TRBV6-1 | 15 | CASSWTSGRTDTQYF
TRBJ1-1 | TRBV5-1 | 12 | CASSLSNTEAFF